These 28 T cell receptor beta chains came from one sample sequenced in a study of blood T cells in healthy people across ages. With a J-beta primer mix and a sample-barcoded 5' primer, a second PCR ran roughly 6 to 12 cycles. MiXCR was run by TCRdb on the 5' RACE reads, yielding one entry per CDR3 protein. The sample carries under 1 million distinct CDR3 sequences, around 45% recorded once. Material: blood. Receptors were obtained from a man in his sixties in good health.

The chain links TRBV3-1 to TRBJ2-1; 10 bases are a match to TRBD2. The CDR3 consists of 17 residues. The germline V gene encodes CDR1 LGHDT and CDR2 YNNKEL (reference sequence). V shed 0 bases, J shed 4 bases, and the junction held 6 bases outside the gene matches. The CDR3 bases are TGTGCCAGCAGCCAAGACCAGCGGGGGGGCCGTTACAATGAGCAGTTCTTC. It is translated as CASSQDQRGGRYNEQFF.

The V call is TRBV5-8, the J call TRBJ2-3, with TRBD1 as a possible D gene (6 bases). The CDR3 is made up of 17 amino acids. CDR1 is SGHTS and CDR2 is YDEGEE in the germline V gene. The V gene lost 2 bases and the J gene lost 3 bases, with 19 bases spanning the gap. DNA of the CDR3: TGTGCCAGCAGCTTTCAAACAGGGACATTCGTAACAGATACGCAGTATTTT. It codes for CASSFQTGTFVTDTQYF.

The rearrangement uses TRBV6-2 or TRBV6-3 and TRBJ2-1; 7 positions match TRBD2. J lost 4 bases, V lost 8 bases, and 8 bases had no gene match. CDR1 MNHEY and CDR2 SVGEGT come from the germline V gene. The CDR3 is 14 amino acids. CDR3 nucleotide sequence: TGTGCCAGCTTTGCAGCGGGGCTTTACAATGAGCAGTTCTTC. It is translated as CASFAAGLYNEQFF.

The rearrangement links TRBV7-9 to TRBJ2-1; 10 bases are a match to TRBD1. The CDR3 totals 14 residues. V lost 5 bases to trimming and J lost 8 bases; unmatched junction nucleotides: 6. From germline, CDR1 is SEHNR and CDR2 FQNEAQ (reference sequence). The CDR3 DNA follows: TGTGCCAGCAGCCACCGGGACAGGGGTTATGAGCAGTTCTTC. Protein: CASSHRDRGYEQFF.

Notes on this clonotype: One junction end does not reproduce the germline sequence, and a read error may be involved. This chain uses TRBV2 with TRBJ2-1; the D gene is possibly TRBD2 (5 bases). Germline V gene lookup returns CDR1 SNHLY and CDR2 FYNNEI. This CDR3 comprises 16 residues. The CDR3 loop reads CAGSVVILARSNEQFF. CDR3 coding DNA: TGTGCCGGCAGTGTAGTGATCCTAGCTCGGTCCAATGAGCAGTTCTTC.

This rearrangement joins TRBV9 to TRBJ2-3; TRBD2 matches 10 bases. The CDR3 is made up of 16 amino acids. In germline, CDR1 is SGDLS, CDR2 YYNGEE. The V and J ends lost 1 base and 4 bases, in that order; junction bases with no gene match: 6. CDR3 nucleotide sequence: TGTGCCAGCAGCGTAAGCGGAAGCGGGAGGGCAGATACGCAGTATTTT. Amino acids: CASSVSGSGRADTQYF.

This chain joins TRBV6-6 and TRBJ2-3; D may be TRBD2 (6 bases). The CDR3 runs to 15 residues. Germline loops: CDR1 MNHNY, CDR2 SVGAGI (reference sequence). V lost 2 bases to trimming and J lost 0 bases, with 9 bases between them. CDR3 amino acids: CASSYGGVSTDTQYF. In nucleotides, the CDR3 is TGTGCCAGCAGTTACGGAGGGGTTAGCACAGATACGCAGTATTTT.

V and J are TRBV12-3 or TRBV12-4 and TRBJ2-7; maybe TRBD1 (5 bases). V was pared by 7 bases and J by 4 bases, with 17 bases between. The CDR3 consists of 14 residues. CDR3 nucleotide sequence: TGTGCCAGCACCACATCTGAAAGACAGTACGAGCAGTACTTC. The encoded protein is CASTTSERQYEQYF.

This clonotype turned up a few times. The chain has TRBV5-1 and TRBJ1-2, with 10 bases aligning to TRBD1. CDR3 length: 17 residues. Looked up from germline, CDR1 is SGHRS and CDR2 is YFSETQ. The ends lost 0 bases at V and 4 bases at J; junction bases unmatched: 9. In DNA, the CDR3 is TGCGCCAGCAGCTTGGGCACCCGGGACAGGGGAACCTATGGCTACACCTTC. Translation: CASSLGTRDRGTYGYTF.

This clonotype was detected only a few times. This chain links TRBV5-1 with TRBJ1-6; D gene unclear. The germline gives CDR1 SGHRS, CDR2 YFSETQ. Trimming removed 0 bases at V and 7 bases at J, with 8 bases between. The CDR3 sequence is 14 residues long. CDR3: CASSLDGENSPLHF. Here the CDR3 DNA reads TGCGCCAGCAGCTTGGACGGTGAGAATTCACCCCTCCACTTT. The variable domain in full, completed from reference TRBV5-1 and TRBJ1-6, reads KAGVTQTPRYLIKTRGQQVTLSCSPISGHRSVSWYQQTPGQGLQFLFEYFSETQRNKGNFPGRFSGRQFSNSRSEMNVSTLELGDSALYLCASSLDGENSPLHFGNGTRLTVT.

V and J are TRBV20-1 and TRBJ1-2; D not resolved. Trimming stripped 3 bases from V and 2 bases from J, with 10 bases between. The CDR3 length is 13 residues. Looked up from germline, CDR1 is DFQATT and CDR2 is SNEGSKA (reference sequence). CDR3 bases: TGCAGTGCTAGGGGCAGGTTGAACTATGGCTACACCTTC. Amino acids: CSARGRLNYGYTF.

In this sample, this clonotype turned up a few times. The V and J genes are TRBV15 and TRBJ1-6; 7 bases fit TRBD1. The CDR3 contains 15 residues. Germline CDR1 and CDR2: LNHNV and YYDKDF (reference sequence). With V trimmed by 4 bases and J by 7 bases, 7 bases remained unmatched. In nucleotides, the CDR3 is TGTGCCACCAGCATCGCTGGACAGGTCAATTCACCCCTCCACTTT. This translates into CATSIAGQVNSPLHF.

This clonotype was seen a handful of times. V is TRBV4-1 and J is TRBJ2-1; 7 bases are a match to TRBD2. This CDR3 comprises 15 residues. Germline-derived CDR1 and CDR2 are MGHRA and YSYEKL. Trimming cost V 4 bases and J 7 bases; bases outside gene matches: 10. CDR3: CASSPGVPGRNEQFF. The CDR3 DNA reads TGCGCCAGCAGCCCCGGGGTTCCCGGGAGGAATGAGCAGTTCTTC.

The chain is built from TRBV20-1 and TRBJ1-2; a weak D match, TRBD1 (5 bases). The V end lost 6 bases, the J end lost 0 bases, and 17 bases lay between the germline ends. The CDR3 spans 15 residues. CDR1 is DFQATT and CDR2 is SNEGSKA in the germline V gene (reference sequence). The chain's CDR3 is CSANRGTSPNYGYTF. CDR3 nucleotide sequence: TGCAGTGCCAACCGTGGGACCTCTCCTAACTATGGCTACACCTTC.

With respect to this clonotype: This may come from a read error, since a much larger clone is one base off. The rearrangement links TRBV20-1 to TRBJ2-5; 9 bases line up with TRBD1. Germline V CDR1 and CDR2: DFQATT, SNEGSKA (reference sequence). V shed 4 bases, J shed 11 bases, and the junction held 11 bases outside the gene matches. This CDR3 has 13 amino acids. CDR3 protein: CSATGQGRGEQYF. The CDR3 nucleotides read TGCAGTGCTACAGGACAGGGGAGGGGTGAGCAGTACTTC.

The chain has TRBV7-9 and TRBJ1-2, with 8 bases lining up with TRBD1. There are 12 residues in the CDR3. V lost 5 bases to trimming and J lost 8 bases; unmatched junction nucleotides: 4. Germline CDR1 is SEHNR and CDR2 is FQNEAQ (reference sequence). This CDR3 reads CASSPGGWGYTF. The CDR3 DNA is TGTGCCAGCAGCCCAGGGGGCTGGGGCTACACCTTC.

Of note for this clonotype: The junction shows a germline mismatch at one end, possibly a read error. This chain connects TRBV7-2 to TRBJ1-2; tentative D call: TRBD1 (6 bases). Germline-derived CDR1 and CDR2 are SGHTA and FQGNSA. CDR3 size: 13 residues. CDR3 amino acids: CASSNRVFDGYIF. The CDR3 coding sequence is TGTGCCAGCAGTAACAGGGTTTTCGATGGCTACATCTTC.

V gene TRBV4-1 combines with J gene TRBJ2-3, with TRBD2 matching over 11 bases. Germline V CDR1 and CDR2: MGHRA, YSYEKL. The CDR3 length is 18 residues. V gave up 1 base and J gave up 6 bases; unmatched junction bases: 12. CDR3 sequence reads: CASSQGSISGGASDTQYF. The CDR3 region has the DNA TGCGCCAGCAGCCAAGGGAGTATTAGCGGGGGGGCCTCTGATACGCAGTATTTT.

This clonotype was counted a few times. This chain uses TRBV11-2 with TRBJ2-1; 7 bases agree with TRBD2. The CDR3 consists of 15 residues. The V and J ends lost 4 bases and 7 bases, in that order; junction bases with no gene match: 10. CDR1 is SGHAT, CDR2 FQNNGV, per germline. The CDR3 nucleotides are TGTGCCAGCAGCTCGTACCGGGGGGTCGGGAATGAGCAGTTCTTC. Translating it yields CASSSYRGVGNEQFF.

The chain's CDR3 is CASSGGWNNEQFF. The CDR3 bases are TGTGCCAGCAGCGGAGGCTGGAACAATGAGCAGTTCTTC. The chain links TRBV9 to TRBJ2-1; D unresolved. Trimming took 3 bases from V and 5 from J, leaving 9 bases between them. Germline V gives CDR1 SGDLS, CDR2 YYNGEE. The CDR3 extends over 13 amino acids. The variable domain in full, with the rest retrieved from reference TRBV9 and TRBJ2-1, is DSGVTQTPKHLITATGQRVTLRCSPRSGDLSVYWYQQSLDQGLQFLIQYYNGEERAKGNILERFSAQQFPDLHSELNLSSLELGDSALYFCASSGGWNNEQFFGPGTRLTVL.

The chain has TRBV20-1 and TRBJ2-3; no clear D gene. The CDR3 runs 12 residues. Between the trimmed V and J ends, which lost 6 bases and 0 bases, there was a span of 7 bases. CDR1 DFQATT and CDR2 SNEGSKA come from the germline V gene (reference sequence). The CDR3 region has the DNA TGCAGTGCCATCCGCAGCACAGATACGCAGTATTTT. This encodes CSAIRSTDTQYF.

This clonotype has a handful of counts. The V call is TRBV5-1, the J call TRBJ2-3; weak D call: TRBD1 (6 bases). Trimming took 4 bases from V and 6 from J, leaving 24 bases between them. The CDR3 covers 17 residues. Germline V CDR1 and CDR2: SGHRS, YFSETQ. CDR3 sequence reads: CASSRRDIPAEGDTQYF. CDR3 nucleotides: TGCGCCAGCAGCCGACGGGACATCCCGGCCGAAGGGGATACGCAGTATTTT.

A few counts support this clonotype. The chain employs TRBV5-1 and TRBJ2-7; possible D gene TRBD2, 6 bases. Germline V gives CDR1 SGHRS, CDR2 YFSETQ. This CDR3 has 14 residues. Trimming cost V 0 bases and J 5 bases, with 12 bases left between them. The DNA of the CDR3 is TGCGCCAGCAGCTTGGTGGGACCTAGCGACGAGCAGTACTTC. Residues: CASSLVGPSDEQYF.

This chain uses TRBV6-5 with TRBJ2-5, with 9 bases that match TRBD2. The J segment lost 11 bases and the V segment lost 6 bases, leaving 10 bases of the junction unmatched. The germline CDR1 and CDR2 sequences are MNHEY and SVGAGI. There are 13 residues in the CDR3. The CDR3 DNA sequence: TGTGCCAGCAGACCCCTAGCGGGGTATACTCAGTACTTC. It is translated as CASRPLAGYTQYF.

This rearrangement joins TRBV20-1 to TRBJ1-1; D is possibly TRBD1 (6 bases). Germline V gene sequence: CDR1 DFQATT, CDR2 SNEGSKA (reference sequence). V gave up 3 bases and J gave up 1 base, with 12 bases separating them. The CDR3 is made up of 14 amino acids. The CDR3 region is CSASRGSRNTEAFF. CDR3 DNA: TGCAGTGCTAGCAGGGGATCGAGGAACACTGAAGCTTTCTTT.

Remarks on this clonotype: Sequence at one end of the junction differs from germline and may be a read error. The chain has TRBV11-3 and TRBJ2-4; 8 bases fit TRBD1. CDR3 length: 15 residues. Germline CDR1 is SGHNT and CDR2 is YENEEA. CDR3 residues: CTSSPGQGGLNIQYF. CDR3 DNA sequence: TGTACCAGCAGCCCCGGACAGGGTGGTCTGAACATTCAGTACTTC.

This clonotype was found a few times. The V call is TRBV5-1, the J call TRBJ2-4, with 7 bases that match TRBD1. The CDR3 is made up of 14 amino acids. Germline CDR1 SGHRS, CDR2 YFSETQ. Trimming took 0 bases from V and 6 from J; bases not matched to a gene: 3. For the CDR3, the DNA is TGCGCCAGCAGCTTGGGGGACAGAGGAAACATTCAGTACTTC. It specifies CASSLGDRGNIQYF.

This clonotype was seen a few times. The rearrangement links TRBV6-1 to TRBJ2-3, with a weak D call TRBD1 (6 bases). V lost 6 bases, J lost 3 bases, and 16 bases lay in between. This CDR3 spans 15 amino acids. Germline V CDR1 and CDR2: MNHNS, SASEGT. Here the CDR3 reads CASSRTALGTDTQYF. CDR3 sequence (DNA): TGTGCCAGCAGCCGGACAGCCTTGGGTACAGATACGCAGTATTTT.